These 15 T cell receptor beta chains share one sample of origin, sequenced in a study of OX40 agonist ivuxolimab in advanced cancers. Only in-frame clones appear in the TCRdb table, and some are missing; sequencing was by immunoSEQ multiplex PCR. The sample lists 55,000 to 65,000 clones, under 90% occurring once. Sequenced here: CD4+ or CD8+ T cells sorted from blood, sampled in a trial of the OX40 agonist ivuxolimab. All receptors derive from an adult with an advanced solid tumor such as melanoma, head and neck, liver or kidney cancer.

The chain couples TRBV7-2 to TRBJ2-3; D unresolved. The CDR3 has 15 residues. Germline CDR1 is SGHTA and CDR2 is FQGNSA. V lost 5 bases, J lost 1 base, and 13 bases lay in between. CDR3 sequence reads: CASSDNDRGTDTQYF. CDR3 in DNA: TGTGCCAGCAGCGATAACGACCGGGGCACAGATACGCAGTATTTT.

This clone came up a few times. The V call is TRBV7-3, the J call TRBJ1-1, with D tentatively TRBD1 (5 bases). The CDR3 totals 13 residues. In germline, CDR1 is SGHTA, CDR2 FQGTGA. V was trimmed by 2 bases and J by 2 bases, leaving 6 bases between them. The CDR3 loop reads CASSLDSNTEAFF. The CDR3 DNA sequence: TGTGCCAGCAGCTTAGACAGCAACACTGAAGCTTTCTTT.

CDR3 DNA sequence: TGTGCCAGCAGTGTCGACAGGGCAGATACGCAGTATTTT. Translation gives CASSVDRADTQYF. The genes are TRBV6-1 and TRBJ2-3, with 7 bases matching TRBD1. J was trimmed by 4 bases and V by 4 bases; bases with no gene match: 2. Per the germline V gene, CDR1 is MNHNS and CDR2 is SASEGT. CDR3 length: 13 amino acids.

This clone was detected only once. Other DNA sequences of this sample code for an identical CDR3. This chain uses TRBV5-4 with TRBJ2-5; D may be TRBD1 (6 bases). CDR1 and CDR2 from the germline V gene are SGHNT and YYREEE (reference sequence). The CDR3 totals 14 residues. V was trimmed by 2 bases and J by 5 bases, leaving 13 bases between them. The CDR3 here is CASSLGGTGETQYF. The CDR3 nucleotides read TGTGCCAGCAGCTTAGGGGGTACGGGCGAGACCCAGTACTTC. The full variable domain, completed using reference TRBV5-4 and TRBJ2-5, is ETGVTQSPTHLIKTRGQQVTLRCSSQSGHNTVSWYQQALGQGPQFIFQYYREEENGRGNFPPRFSGLQFPNYSSELNVNALELDDSALYLCASSLGGTGETQYFGPGTRLLVL.

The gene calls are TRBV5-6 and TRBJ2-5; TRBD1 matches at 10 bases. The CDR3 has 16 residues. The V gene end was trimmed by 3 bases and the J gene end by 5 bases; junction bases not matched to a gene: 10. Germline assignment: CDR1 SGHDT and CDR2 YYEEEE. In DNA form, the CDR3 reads TGTGCCAGCAGCTCACCCCGGACAGGGGGTAGGGAGACCCAGTACTTC. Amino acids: CASSSPRTGGRETQYF.

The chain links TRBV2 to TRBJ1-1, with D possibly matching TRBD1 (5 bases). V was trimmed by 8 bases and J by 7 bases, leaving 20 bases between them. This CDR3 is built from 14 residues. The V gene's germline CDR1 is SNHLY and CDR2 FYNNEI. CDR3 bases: TGTGCCAGCCGGGGTCTTCGGGGGAGGGTTGAAGCTTTCTTT. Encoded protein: CASRGLRGRVEAFF.

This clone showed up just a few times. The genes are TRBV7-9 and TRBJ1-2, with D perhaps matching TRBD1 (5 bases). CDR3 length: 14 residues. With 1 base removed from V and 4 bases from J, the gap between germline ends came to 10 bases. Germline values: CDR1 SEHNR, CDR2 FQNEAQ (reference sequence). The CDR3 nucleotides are TGTGCCAGCAGCTTAGAGGGGACCATCTATGGCTACACCTTC. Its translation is CASSLEGTIYGYTF.

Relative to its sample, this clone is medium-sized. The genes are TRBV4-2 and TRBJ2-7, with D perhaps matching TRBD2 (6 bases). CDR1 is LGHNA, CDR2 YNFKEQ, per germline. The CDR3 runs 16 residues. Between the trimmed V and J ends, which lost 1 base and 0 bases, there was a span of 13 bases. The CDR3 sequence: CASSQVGLPSSYEQYF. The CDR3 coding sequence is TGTGCCAGCAGCCAAGTGGGACTGCCAAGCTCCTACGAGCAGTACTTC.

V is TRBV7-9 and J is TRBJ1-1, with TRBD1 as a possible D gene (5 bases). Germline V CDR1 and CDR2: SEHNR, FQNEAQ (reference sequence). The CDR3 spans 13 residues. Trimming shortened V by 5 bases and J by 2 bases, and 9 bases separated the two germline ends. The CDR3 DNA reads TGTGCCAGCAGCGGGCAGGGCAACACTGAAGCTTTCTTT. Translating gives CASSGQGNTEAFF.

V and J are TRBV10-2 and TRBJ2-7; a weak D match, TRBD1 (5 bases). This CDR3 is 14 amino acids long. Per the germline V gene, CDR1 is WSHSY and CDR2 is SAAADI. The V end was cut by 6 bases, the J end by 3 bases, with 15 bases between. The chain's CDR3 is CASSDKGPDYEQYF. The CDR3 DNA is TGCGCCAGCAGCGATAAGGGGCCCGACTACGAGCAGTACTTC.

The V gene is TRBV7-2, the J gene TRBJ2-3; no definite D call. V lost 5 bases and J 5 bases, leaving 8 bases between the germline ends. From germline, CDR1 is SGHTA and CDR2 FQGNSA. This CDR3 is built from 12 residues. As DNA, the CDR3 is TGTGCCAGCAGCCGTAGAGGAGATACGCAGTATTTT. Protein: CASSRRGDTQYF.

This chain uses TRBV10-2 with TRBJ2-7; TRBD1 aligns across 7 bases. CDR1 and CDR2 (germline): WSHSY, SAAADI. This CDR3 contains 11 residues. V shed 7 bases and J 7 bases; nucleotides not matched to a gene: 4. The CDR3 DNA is TGCGCCAGCACCCTGGACAGGGAGCAGTACTTC. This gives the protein CASTLDREQYF.

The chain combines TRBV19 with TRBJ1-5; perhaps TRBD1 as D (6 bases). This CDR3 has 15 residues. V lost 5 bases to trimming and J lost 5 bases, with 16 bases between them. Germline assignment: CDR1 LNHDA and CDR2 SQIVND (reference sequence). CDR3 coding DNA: TGTGCCAGTAGTCAAAGTCGGGGGGCCTATCAGCCCCAGCATTTT. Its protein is CASSQSRGAYQPQHF.

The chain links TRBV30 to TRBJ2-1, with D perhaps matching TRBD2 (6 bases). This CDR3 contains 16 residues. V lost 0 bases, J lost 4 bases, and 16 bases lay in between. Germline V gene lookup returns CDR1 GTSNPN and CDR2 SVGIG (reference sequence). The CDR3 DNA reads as TGTGCCTGGAGTGTACCCGTGGGGGGAAGGTACAATGAGCAGTTCTTC. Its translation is CAWSVPVGGRYNEQFF.

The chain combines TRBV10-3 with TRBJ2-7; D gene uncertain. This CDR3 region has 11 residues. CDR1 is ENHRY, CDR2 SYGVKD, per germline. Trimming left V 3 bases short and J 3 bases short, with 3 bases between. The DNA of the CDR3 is TGTGCCATCAGTGACCTCTACGAGCAGTACTTC. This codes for CAISDLYEQYF.